The clone carrying this T cell receptor (beta chain) was observed a few times. The data originate from a study of blood T cell repertoires in COVID-19. Deletions cut 3 bases from V and 0 bases from J, with 9 bases between. Germline-derived CDR1 and CDR2 are MNHEY and SVGAGI. CDR3 length: 15 residues. Produced via immunoSEQ multiplex PCR; TCRdb's table is partial and in-frame only. The sample contains about 130,000 clones, 65% to 85% of which appear only once. This chain connects TRBV6-5 to TRBJ2-1, with a weak D call TRBD1 (5 bases). What was sequenced was peripheral blood. The TCR originated in a woman over 75 with acute or convalescent COVID-19. Here the CDR3 reads CASSYDRSSYNEQFF. The CDR3 bases are TGTGCCAGCAGTTATGACAGAAGCTCCTACAATGAGCAGTTCTTC.